This T cell receptor (beta chain) was captured in a study of blood T cell repertoires in COVID-19. Background on the study: Spain, Italy and the United States supplied samples that represented acute and convalescent COVID-19.

Sequencing used immunoSEQ multiplex PCR; TCRdb keeps in-frame clones, though not all of them. The top ten hold about 2% of the sample, which has 300,000 to 450,000 clones, about 87% seen once. The CDR3 totals 11 residues. Trimming at V came to 5 bases and at J to 10 bases, leaving 3 bases not matched to a gene. The germline V gene has CDR1 MDHEN and CDR2 SYDVKM. The chain has TRBV28 and TRBJ1-2, with 8 bases identical to TRBD1. Sequenced: peripheral blood. The receptor's source is a woman in her sixties with COVID-19, enrolled during active disease. The CDR3 here is CASSRTGPYTF. DNA of the CDR3: TGTGCCAGCAGTAGGACAGGGCCCTACACCTTC.